This T cell receptor beta chain was documented in a study of blood T cell repertoires in COVID-19. Study-level information: Donors in the United States, Italy and Spain gave samples during acute or convalescent COVID-19.

Assay used: immunoSEQ multiplex PCR; TCRdb lists only in-frame clones, some missing. This table holds 200,000 to 250,000 clones, 85% found once. Details on this clone: The junction shows a germline mismatch at one end, possibly a read error.

The CDR3 is 14 residues long. CDR1 is SEHNR and CDR2 is FQNEAQ in the germline V gene (reference sequence). The J gene is TRBJ1-2, the V gene TRBV7-9; D gene unclear. This TCR was sampled from a woman aged 50 to 65 with acute COVID-19. The sequencing sample was made of PBMCs or T cells enriched from blood (not recorded which). The chain's CDR3 is CASSLTVPSYGYTF. The CDR3 region has the DNA TGTGCCAGCAGCTTAACCGTACCTAGCTATGGCTATACCTTC.